What follows are 24 T cell receptor beta chains derived from one specimen sequenced in a study of shared clonotypes between healthy human individuals. Clones were sequenced by immunoSEQ multiplex PCR, and TCRdb holds only the in-frame ones, with some missing. The data show about 1,800,000 clones, around 96% seen once. Positively selected for CCR7, the CD45RO-negative cells used as naive CD8 cells excluded terminally differentiated effector memory CD45RA+ cells. Material: naive CD8+ T cells sorted from blood. Receptors originate from a man aged 18 to 30 in good health.

The chain carries TRBV5-1 and TRBJ2-3; D is possibly TRBD1 or TRBD2 (5 bases each). This CDR3 region has 18 residues. Trimming pared 1 base from V and 0 bases from J, leaving 18 bases between. The germline V gene encodes CDR1 SGHRS and CDR2 YFSETQ. CDR3 coding DNA: TGCGCCAGCAGCTTGAGTTCCGGGGCACAACCTAGCACAGATACGCAGTATTTT. Amino acids: CASSLSSGAQPSTDTQYF.

CDR3 nucleotides: TGTGCCAGTAGTATCGACCGCCGAGGATTTCAGCCCCAGCATTTT. Protein sequence: CASSIDRRGFQPQHF. This chain links TRBV19 with TRBJ1-5; D gene ambiguous. Germline CDR1 and CDR2: LNHDA and SQIVND (reference sequence). V shed 3 bases and J shed 6 bases, with 15 bases lying between them. The CDR3 length is 15 residues.

The V and J genes are TRBV6-6 and TRBJ2-7, with no clear D. Germline V CDR1 and CDR2: MNHNY, SVGAGI (reference sequence). This CDR3 region has 12 residues. With 4 bases removed from V and 3 bases from J, the gap between germline ends came to 7 bases. For the CDR3, the DNA is TGTGCCAGCAGTTTACTACACTACGAGCAGTACTTC. The encoded protein is CASSLLHYEQYF.

This chain joins TRBV5-4 and TRBJ2-5; D gene uncertain. V lost 1 base, J lost 1 base, and 11 bases lay in between. The germline gives CDR1 SGHNT, CDR2 YYREEE (reference sequence). The CDR3 runs to 15 residues. The DNA for the CDR3 is TGTGCCAGCAGCTTGTATTCAAACCTCCAAGAGACCCAGTACTTC. As protein: CASSLYSNLQETQYF. The full variable domain, with the rest looked up from reference TRBV5-4 and TRBJ2-5, is ETGVTQSPTHLIKTRGQQVTLRCSSQSGHNTVSWYQQALGQGPQFIFQYYREEENGRGNFPPRFSGLQFPNYSSELNVNALELDDSALYLCASSLYSNLQETQYFGPGTRLLVL.

This chain uses TRBV7-2 with TRBJ2-7, with TRBD2 matching 10 bases. After removal of 3 bases from V and 5 bases from J, the junction contained 16 bases not matched to a gene. The CDR3 sequence is 18 residues long. Germline CDR1 is SGHTA and CDR2 is FQGNSA. CDR3: CASSFPALNIGLADEQYF. CDR3 nucleotides: TGTGCCAGCAGCTTCCCAGCGCTAAACATCGGACTAGCGGACGAGCAGTACTTC.

The rearrangement links TRBV6-5 to TRBJ2-3; TRBD2 agrees at 7 bases. V lost 0 bases and J lost 1; bases outside the gene matches: 4. The length of the CDR3 is 16 residues. Per the germline V gene, CDR1 is MNHEY and CDR2 is SVGAGI. The CDR3 coding sequence is TGTGCCAGCAGTTACTCGGGGGGAGGGCGCACAGATACGCAGTATTTT. Translation gives CASSYSGGGRTDTQYF.

CDR3 residues: CASSLRGRASYNEQFF. In nucleotides, the CDR3 is TGTGCCAGCAGCTTACGCGGGAGGGCCTCCTACAATGAGCAGTTCTTC. The gene calls are TRBV13 and TRBJ2-1, with 9 bases that match TRBD2. CDR3 length: 16 amino acids. Germline-derived CDR1 and CDR2 are PRHDT and FYEKMQ (reference sequence). V shed 2 bases and J 0 bases; nucleotides not matched to a gene: 2.

This clone was recorded once. The same CDR3 is also encoded by other DNA sequences in this sample. Written as DNA, the CDR3 is TGCAGCGCAAGGGGGGGGAGCTCCTACGAGCAGTACTTC. Residues: CSARGGSSYEQYF. V is TRBV29-1 and J is TRBJ2-7; the D gene is possibly TRBD2 (7 bases). The V and J ends lost 7 bases and 0 bases respectively, with 13 bases between them. This CDR3 has 13 residues. CDR1 is SQVTM, CDR2 ANQGSEA, per germline.

Worth noting for this clone: Other DNA sequences from this sample encode an identical CDR3 as well. The V gene is TRBV30, the J gene TRBJ1-1; tentative D call: TRBD1 (6 bases). Germline CDR1 is GTSNPN and CDR2 is SVGIG (reference sequence). CDR3 length equals 13 residues. The V end lost 0 bases, the J end lost 5 bases, and 10 bases lay between the germline ends. CDR3 bases: TGTGCCTGGAGTGTGGGGGGCGGAACTGAAGCTTTCTTT. Translating gives CAWSVGGGTEAFF.

This sequence joins TRBV28 and TRBJ1-2; D may be TRBD1 (5 bases). The ends were cut back, 4 bases at V and 2 bases at J, with 20 bases in the middle. Germline CDR1 MDHEN, CDR2 SYDVKM. The CDR3 loop spans 17 amino acids. CDR3 DNA sequence: TGTGCCAGCAGTTCTGTTGCCGATGGGACTCCCAACTATGGCTACACCTTC. Translation gives CASSSVADGTPNYGYTF.

The chain employs TRBV2 and TRBJ1-5, with 7 bases that match TRBD1. This CDR3 has 12 residues. Germline loops: CDR1 SNHLY, CDR2 FYNNEI. Unmatched junction bases numbered 3, after V lost 10 bases and J lost 3 bases. This CDR3 reads CATGTVNQPQHF. CDR3 DNA: TGTGCCACCGGGACAGTCAATCAGCCCCAGCATTTT.

The chain recombines TRBV6-1 with TRBJ1-1; 8 bases map to TRBD1. Germline CDR1 MNHNS, CDR2 SASEGT. This CDR3 comprises 16 residues. J lost 0 bases, V lost 1 base, and 4 bases had no gene match. The DNA for the CDR3 is TGTGCCAGCAGTGAAGTTAACAGGGGGTTGAACACTGAAGCTTTCTTT. It yields the protein CASSEVNRGLNTEAFF.

Remarks on this clone: Other DNA sequences in the sample encode the same CDR3. Written as DNA, the CDR3 is TGTGCCAGCAGCTCTTGGACGGACTCCTACGAGCAGTACTTC. Translation: CASSSWTDSYEQYF. The V gene is TRBV11-2, the J gene TRBJ2-7, with D uncertain. The germline CDR1 and CDR2 sequences are SGHAT and FQNNGV. The CDR3 is 14 amino acids. V was cut by 4 bases and J by 0 bases, with 10 bases left in between. Full variable domain (remainder filled in from reference TRBV11-2 and TRBJ2-7): EAGVAQSPRYKIIEKRQSVAFWCNPISGHATLYWYQQILGQGPKLLIQFQNNGVVDDSQLPKDRFSAERLKGVDSTLKIQPAKLEDSAVYLCASSSWTDSYEQYFGPGTRLTVT.

V and J are TRBV5-1 and TRBJ1-6; D might be TRBD1 (6 bases). The CDR3 covers 15 residues. The V and J ends lost 4 bases and 8 bases respectively, with 16 bases between them. CDR1 is SGHRS and CDR2 is YFSETQ in the germline V gene. The DNA for the CDR3 is TGCGCCAGCAGCCCCGTGGGGGGGCGGGATTCACCCCTCCACTTT. Translated, it gives CASSPVGGRDSPLHF.

With respect to this clone: This same CDR3 is encoded by further DNA sequences in the sample. The gene calls are TRBV9 and TRBJ2-1; 14 bases are a match to TRBD2. The CDR3 has 17 amino acids. The V gene's germline CDR1 is SGDLS and CDR2 YYNGEE. J lost 0 bases, V lost 3 bases, and 2 bases had no gene match. The CDR3 region is CASSEGTSGSSYNEQFF. Written as DNA, the CDR3 is TGTGCCAGCAGCGAGGGGACTAGCGGGAGCTCCTACAATGAGCAGTTCTTC.

The chain uses TRBV7-9 and TRBJ2-7; 9 nucleotides agree with TRBD1. V shed 5 bases, J shed 3 bases, and the junction held 11 bases outside the gene matches. Per the germline V gene, CDR1 is SEHNR and CDR2 is FQNEAQ (reference sequence). The CDR3 is made up of 16 amino acids. This CDR3 reads CASSRSRDRVVYEQYF. CDR3 nucleotides: TGTGCCAGCAGCCGAAGCCGGGACAGGGTGGTCTACGAGCAGTACTTC.

V and J are TRBV4-1 and TRBJ2-7; a weak D match, TRBD2 (5 bases). Germline V gene sequence: CDR1 MGHRA, CDR2 YSYEKL. V shed 0 bases and J shed 6 bases, with 15 bases lying between them. The CDR3 spans 15 residues. This chain's CDR3 is CASSQDKVNRGEQYF. CDR3 nucleotide sequence: TGCGCCAGCAGCCAAGATAAAGTAAACCGGGGCGAGCAGTACTTC.

The chain couples TRBV4-3 to TRBJ1-1, with 7 bases matching TRBD1. Germline lookup yields CDR1 LGHNA and CDR2 YSLEER. The V segment lost 1 base and the J segment 7 bases; nucleotides outside the gene matches: 12. There are 16 residues in the CDR3. The CDR3 protein is CASSQVTGTESIEAFF. The CDR3 bases are TGCGCCAGCAGCCAAGTTACCGGGACAGAGTCGATTGAAGCTTTCTTT.

The J gene is TRBJ2-7, the V gene TRBV9; D is possibly TRBD2 (5 bases). The CDR3 is 13 amino acids. The germline V gene has CDR1 SGDLS and CDR2 YYNGEE. V lost 3 bases, J lost 0 bases, and 7 bases lay in between. The CDR3 DNA reads as TGTGCCAGCAGCGGGACTGACTCCTACGAGCAGTACTTC. The encoded protein is CASSGTDSYEQYF.

In its sample, this clone was seen a few times. The gene calls are TRBV19 and TRBJ1-1; TRBD1 might be the D (5 bases). Germline lookup yields CDR1 LNHDA and CDR2 SQIVND (reference sequence). The CDR3 sequence is 12 residues long. V lost 7 bases and J lost 3, with 9 bases in between. CDR3 bases: TGTGCCAGTAACTCAGGGTACACTGAAGCTTTCTTT. This translates into CASNSGYTEAFF.

This clone was recorded a few times. Other DNA sequences in this specimen translate into the identical CDR3. CDR3 region: CASSVVPTDTQYF. For the CDR3, the DNA is TGTGCCAGCAGCGTAGTCCCCACAGATACGCAGTATTTT. The chain joins TRBV9 to TRBJ2-3, with no clear D. V was shortened by 0 bases and J by 2 bases, with 4 bases between the two germline ends. Per the germline V gene, CDR1 is SGDLS and CDR2 is YYNGEE. CDR3 size: 13 residues.

The chain links TRBV23-1 to TRBJ2-1, with D hard to call. TRBV23-1 is an ORF, with its function uncertain. V was pared by 5 bases and J by 8 bases, with 4 bases between. This CDR3 is built from 10 residues. This CDR3 is CASSKDEQFF. CDR3 DNA sequence: TGCGCCAGCAGTAAAGATGAGCAGTTCTTC.

This chain connects TRBV7-9 to TRBJ2-6; weak D call: TRBD1 (6 bases). V lost 5 bases and J 2 bases, leaving 13 bases between the germline ends. Germline CDR1 is SEHNR and CDR2 is FQNEAQ (reference sequence). This CDR3 has 16 amino acids. The CDR3 nucleotides are TGTGCCAGCAGCACTTTACAGGGAACTGGGGCCAACGTCCTGACTTTC. This codes for CASSTLQGTGANVLTF. Drawing the rest from reference TRBV7-9 and TRBJ2-6, the complete variable domain is DTGVSQNPRHKITKRGQNVTFRCDPISEHNRLYWYRQTLGQGPEFLTYFQNEAQLEKSRLLSDRFSAERPKGSFSTLEIQRTEQGDSAMYLCASSTLQGTGANVLTFGAGSRLTVL.

This sequence joins TRBV30 and TRBJ1-2; TRBD1 matches 7 bases. Looked up from germline, CDR1 is GTSNPN and CDR2 is SVGIG (reference sequence). CDR3 size: 14 residues. V gave up 4 bases and J gave up 8 bases; unmatched junction bases: 13. The CDR3 loop reads CAWIMDRTRRGYTF. The CDR3 nucleotides are TGTGCCTGGATCATGGACAGGACTAGGAGGGGCTACACCTTC.